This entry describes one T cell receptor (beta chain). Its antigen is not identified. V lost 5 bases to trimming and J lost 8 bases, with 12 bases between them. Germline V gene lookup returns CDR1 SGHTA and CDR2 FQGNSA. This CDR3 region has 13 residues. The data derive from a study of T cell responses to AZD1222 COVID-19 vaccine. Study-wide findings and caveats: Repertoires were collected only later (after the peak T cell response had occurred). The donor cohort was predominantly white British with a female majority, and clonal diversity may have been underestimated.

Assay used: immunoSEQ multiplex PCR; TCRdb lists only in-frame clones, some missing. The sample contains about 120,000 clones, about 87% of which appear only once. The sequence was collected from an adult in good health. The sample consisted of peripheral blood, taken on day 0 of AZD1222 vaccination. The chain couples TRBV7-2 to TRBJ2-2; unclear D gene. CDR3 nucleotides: TGTGCCAGCAGCCTCTCGATACGAGGGGAGCTGTTTTTT. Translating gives CASSLSIRGELFF.